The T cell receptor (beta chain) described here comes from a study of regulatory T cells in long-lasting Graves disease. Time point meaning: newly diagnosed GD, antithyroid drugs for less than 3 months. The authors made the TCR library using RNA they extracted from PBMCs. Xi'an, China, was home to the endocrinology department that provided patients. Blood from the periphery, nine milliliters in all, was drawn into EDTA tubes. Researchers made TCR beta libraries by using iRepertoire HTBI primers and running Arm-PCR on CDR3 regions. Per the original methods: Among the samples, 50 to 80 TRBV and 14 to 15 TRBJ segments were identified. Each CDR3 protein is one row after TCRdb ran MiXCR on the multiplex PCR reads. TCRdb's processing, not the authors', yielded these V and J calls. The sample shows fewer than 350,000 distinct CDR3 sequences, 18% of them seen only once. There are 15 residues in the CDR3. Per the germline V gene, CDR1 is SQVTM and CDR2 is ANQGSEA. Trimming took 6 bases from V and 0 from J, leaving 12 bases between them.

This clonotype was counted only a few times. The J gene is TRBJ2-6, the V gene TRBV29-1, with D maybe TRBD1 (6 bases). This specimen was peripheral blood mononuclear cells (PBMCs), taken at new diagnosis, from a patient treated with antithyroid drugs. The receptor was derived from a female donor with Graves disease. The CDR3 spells CSVRQGSSGANVLTF. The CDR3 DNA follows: TGCAGCGTGCGCCAGGGGAGCTCTGGGGCCAACGTCCTGACTTTC.